The 4 T cell receptor beta chains listed next were all sequenced from one sample in a study of response to subunit inactivated influenza vaccine. Via MiXCR, TCRdb re-called the RT-PCR reads, giving one row per CDR3 protein. Of roughly 160,000 distinct CDR3 sequences listed, 11% were seen once; the top ten hold around 12%. Sequencing was performed on non-naive T cells sorted from PBMCs, taken roughly 47 days after vaccination. These receptors originate from a man between 50 and 59 years old who received an inactivated influenza vaccine.

The table lists this clonotype with a few counts. The chain joins TRBV27 to TRBJ1-6, with D hard to call. Germline V gene sequence: CDR1 MNHEY, CDR2 SMNVEV (reference sequence). The CDR3 has 13 residues. V lost 8 bases to trimming and J lost 10 bases, with 15 bases between them. The CDR3 sequence: CASGPQSWSPLHF. The CDR3 DNA follows: TGTGCCAGCGGCCCCCAAAGCTGGTCACCCCTCCACTTT.

This clonotype occurred many times. CDR3: CSAREDRVISLWGNQPQHF. CDR3 in DNA: TGCAGTGCTAGGGAGGACAGGGTGATTTCGCTTTGGGGCAATCAGCCCCAGCATTTT. This chain links TRBV20-1 with TRBJ1-5, with 8 positions matching TRBD1. The ends lost 3 bases at V and 2 bases at J; junction bases unmatched: 18. Germline V gene data show CDR1 as DFQATT and CDR2 as SNEGSKA (reference sequence). The CDR3 length is 19 residues.

This clonotype was counted a few times. In nucleotides, the CDR3 is TGTGCCAGCAGTTTGCAGGGGAAGGGTTCCTACGAGCAGTACTTC. Translating it yields CASSLQGKGSYEQYF. The chain has TRBV28 and TRBJ2-7, with D maybe TRBD1 (6 bases). The germline CDR1 and CDR2 sequences are MDHEN and SYDVKM. V was pared by 3 bases and J by 1 base, with 13 bases between. This CDR3 contains 15 residues.

The J gene is TRBJ1-1, the V gene TRBV6-5; 9 positions agree with TRBD1. There are 15 residues in the CDR3. Germline values: CDR1 MNHEY, CDR2 SVGAGI. The trim removed 0 bases at V and 4 bases at J, leaving 3 bases unmatched. For the CDR3, the DNA is TGTGCCAGCAGTTACTCGTGGGGACAGGGCACTGAAGCTTTCTTT. Protein: CASSYSWGQGTEAFF.